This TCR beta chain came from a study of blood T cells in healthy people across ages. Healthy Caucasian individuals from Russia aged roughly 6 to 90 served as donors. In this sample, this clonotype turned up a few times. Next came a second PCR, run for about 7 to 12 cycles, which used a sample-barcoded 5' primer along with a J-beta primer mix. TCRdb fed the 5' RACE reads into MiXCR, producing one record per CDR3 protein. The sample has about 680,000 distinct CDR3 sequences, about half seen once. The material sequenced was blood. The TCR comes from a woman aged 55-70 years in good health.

As DNA, the CDR3 is TGTGCCACGCAGGGGATCTATGGCTACACCTTC. Its protein product is CATQGIYGYTF. The rearrangement uses TRBV24-1 and TRBJ1-2, with TRBD1 as a possible D gene (6 bases). Trimming stripped 10 bases from V and 4 bases from J, with 9 bases between. CDR1 is KGHDR and CDR2 is SFDVKD in the germline V gene. The CDR3 runs to 11 residues.